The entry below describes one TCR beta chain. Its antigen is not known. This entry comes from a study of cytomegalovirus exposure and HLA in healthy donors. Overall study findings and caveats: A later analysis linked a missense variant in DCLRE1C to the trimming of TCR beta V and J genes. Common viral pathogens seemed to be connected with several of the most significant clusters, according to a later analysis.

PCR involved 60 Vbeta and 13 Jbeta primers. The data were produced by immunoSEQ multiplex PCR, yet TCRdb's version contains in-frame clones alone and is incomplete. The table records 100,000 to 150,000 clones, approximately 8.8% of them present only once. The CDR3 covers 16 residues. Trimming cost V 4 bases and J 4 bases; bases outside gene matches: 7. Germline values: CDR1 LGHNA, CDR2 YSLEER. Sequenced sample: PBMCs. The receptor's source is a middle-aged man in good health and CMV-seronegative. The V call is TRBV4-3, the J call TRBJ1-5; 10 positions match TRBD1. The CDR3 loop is CASSPGTGEGNQPQHF. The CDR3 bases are TGCGCCAGCAGCCCCGGGACAGGGGAGGGAAATCAGCCCCAGCATTTT.